The 2 T cell receptor beta chains below were found in one sample sequenced in a study of coeliac disease. The table came from immunoSEQ multiplex PCR; TCRdb's copy has only in-frame clones and leaves some out. The profile shows 3,500 to 5,500 clones, around two thirds of them singletons. Sequenced sample: intraepithelial lymphocytes from the gut. Receptor source: a woman under 30 with active celiac disease.

The J gene is TRBJ1-2, the V gene TRBV6-5, with a possible D match to TRBD1 (6 bases). The CDR3 runs 14 residues. The V and J ends lost 8 bases and 6 bases respectively, with 19 bases between them. CDR1 is MNHEY and CDR2 is SVGAGI in the germline V gene. The chain's CDR3 is CASQLLEGVNGYTF. For the CDR3, the DNA is TGTGCCAGCCAGTTACTAGAGGGGGTTAATGGCTACACCTTC.

The chain uses TRBV7-9 and TRBJ1-4, with D unclear. The CDR3 is 15 amino acids. Trimming pared 3 bases from V and 0 bases from J, leaving 8 bases between. The V gene's germline CDR1 is SEHNR and CDR2 FQNEAQ (reference sequence). CDR3 in amino acids: CASSFRYATNEKLFF. The CDR3 bases are TGTGCCAGCAGCTTCCGGTACGCAACTAATGAAAAACTGTTTTTT. Using reference TRBV7-9 and TRBJ1-4 for the parts outside the CDR3, the full variable domain is DTGVSQNPRHKITKRGQNVTFRCDPISEHNRLYWYRQTLGQGPEFLTYFQNEAQLEKSRLLSDRFSAERPKGSFSTLEIQRTEQGDSAMYLCASSFRYATNEKLFFGSGTQLSVL.